The 13 T cell receptor beta chains reported below all come from one sample, sequenced in a study of T cell responses to AZD1222 COVID-19 vaccine. The data were produced by immunoSEQ multiplex PCR, yet TCRdb's version contains in-frame clones alone and is incomplete. The table lists some 190,000 clones, about 95% of them singletons. The material was peripheral blood, obtained 28 days after the second dose of the MenACWY control vaccine. Source of these receptors: an adult who received the MenACWY meningococcal vaccine as a control.

The gene calls are TRBV5-6 and TRBJ2-3; D is unclear. Trimming took off 2 bases at V and 2 bases at J, with 3 bases between the two ends. The germline gives CDR1 SGHDT, CDR2 YYEEEE. The CDR3 runs 12 residues. The CDR3 loop reads CASSFYTDTQYF. The DNA for the CDR3 is TGTGCCAGCAGCTTTTACACAGATACGCAGTATTTT.

The V call is TRBV3-1 (or the pseudogene TRBV3-2), the J call TRBJ2-3; 9 bases are shared with TRBD2. Germline trimming cut 4 bases from V and 6 bases from J; bases unmatched to any gene: 8. This CDR3 is 15 amino acids long. The V gene's germline CDR1 is LGHDT and CDR2 YNNKEL (reference sequence). The CDR3 sequence is CASSPSGNSWDTQYF. For the CDR3, the DNA is TGTGCCAGCAGCCCTAGCGGGAATAGTTGGGATACGCAGTATTTT.

The chain has TRBV5-1 and TRBJ2-7; 11 nucleotides line up with TRBD1. This CDR3 is 16 amino acids long. The V gene end was trimmed by 4 bases and the J gene end by 2 bases; junction bases not matched to a gene: 8. From germline, CDR1 is SGHRS and CDR2 YFSETQ. CDR3 DNA sequence: TGCGCCAGCAGCGTCAACCCGGGACAGGGGGCCTACGAGCAGTACTTC. Protein sequence: CASSVNPGQGAYEQYF. Based on the CDR3 plus reference TRBV5-1 and TRBJ2-7, the full variable domain is KAGVTQTPRYLIKTRGQQVTLSCSPISGHRSVSWYQQTPGQGLQFLFEYFSETQRNKGNFPGRFSGRQFSNSRSEMNVSTLELGDSALYLCASSVNPGQGAYEQYFGPGTRLTVT.

The chain uses TRBV12-3 or TRBV12-4 and TRBJ1-5, with no clear D. V lost 5 bases and J 0 bases, leaving 5 bases between the germline ends. The CDR3 spans 13 residues. CDR3 amino acids: CASSDNSNQPQHF. The CDR3 DNA reads as TGTGCCAGCAGTGACAATAGCAATCAGCCCCAGCATTTT.

This sequence joins TRBV5-5 and TRBJ2-1; D unclear. The CDR3 spans 16 residues. V shed 2 bases and J shed 0 bases, with 12 bases lying between them. Germline CDR1 and CDR2: SGHKS and YYEKEE (reference sequence). The CDR3 loop is CASSLYHRSSYNEQFF. In DNA, the CDR3 is TGTGCCAGCAGCTTATATCATCGGAGCTCCTACAATGAGCAGTTCTTC.

The V gene is TRBV7-2, the J gene TRBJ2-2; D uncertain. The V end lost 0 bases, the J end lost 0 bases, and 11 bases lay between the germline ends. The CDR3 consists of 17 residues. Germline lookup yields CDR1 SGHTA and CDR2 FQGNSA. CDR3 DNA: TGTGCCAGCAGCTTAGCTCTGGGTCGTCCGAACACCGGGGAGCTGTTTTTT. This gives the protein CASSLALGRPNTGELFF.

The gene calls are TRBV12-3 or TRBV12-4 and TRBJ2-5; no clear D. V was shortened by 6 bases and J by 5 bases, with 13 bases between the two germline ends. There are 13 residues in the CDR3. The CDR3 spells CASSPLGMETQYF. CDR3 bases: TGTGCCAGCAGCCCCCTTGGAATGGAGACCCAGTACTTC.

The chain couples TRBV2 to TRBJ2-4; weak D call: TRBD1 (6 bases). Trimming took 4 bases from V and 9 from J, leaving 10 bases between them. Germline CDR1 reads SNHLY; CDR2 reads FYNNEI. CDR3 length equals 12 residues. The chain's CDR3 is CASSVQGRIQYF. The CDR3 region has the DNA TGTGCCAGCAGTGTACAGGGTCGCATTCAGTACTTC.

The V and J genes are TRBV28 and TRBJ1-1; 11 bases line up with TRBD1. CDR1 and CDR2 (germline): MDHEN, SYDVKM. There are 15 residues in the CDR3. After removal of 2 bases from V and 6 bases from J, the junction contained 5 bases not matched to a gene. The CDR3 loop reads CASSLPGQGVSEAFF. For the CDR3, the DNA is TGTGCCAGCAGTTTACCGGGACAGGGGGTCTCTGAAGCTTTCTTT.

The CDR3 coding sequence is TGTGCCAGCAGCGTAGGAGGAGAGCTACACACCGGGGAGCTGTTTTTT. Its translation is CASSVGGELHTGELFF. The chain uses TRBV9 and TRBJ2-2; D is ambiguous. Germline CDR1 reads SGDLS; CDR2 reads YYNGEE. V was clipped by 0 bases and J by 3 bases, with 12 bases between them. The CDR3 contains 16 residues.

The chain recombines TRBV18 with TRBJ1-1, with D unresolved. V lost 0 bases and J lost 2, with 1 base in between. The CDR3 runs to 12 residues. Germline values: CDR1 KGHSH, CDR2 LQKENI. CDR3 in amino acids: CASSPPNTEAFF. The CDR3 DNA follows: TGTGCCAGCTCACCACCCAACACTGAAGCTTTCTTT.

The chain links TRBV30 to TRBJ2-7; TRBD2 aligns across 7 bases. Germline V lookup: CDR1 GTSNPN, CDR2 SVGIG (reference sequence). The CDR3 sequence is 14 residues long. V trimming: 2 bases; J trimming: 2 bases; junction bases outside the gene matches: 6. The DNA of the CDR3 is TGTGCCTGGAGTTTAGCGGGTGCCACCTACGAGCAGTACTTC. The encoded protein is CAWSLAGATYEQYF. The complete variable domain, with remaining parts taken from reference TRBV30 and TRBJ2-7, reads SQTIHQWPATLVQPVGSPLSLECTVEGTSNPNLYWYRQAAGRGLQLLFYSVGIGQISSEVPQNLSASRPQDRQFILSSKKLLLSDSGFYLCAWSLAGATYEQYFGPGTRLTVT.

The CDR3 here is CASSPGTGGNYGYTF. CDR3 DNA: TGCGCCAGCAGCCCGGGGACAGGGGGCAACTATGGCTACACCTTC. The rearrangement links TRBV5-1 to TRBJ1-2; 12 nucleotides line up with TRBD1. Unmatched junction bases numbered 3, after V lost 4 bases and J lost 2 bases. Germline V gene sequence: CDR1 SGHRS, CDR2 YFSETQ. There are 15 residues in the CDR3.